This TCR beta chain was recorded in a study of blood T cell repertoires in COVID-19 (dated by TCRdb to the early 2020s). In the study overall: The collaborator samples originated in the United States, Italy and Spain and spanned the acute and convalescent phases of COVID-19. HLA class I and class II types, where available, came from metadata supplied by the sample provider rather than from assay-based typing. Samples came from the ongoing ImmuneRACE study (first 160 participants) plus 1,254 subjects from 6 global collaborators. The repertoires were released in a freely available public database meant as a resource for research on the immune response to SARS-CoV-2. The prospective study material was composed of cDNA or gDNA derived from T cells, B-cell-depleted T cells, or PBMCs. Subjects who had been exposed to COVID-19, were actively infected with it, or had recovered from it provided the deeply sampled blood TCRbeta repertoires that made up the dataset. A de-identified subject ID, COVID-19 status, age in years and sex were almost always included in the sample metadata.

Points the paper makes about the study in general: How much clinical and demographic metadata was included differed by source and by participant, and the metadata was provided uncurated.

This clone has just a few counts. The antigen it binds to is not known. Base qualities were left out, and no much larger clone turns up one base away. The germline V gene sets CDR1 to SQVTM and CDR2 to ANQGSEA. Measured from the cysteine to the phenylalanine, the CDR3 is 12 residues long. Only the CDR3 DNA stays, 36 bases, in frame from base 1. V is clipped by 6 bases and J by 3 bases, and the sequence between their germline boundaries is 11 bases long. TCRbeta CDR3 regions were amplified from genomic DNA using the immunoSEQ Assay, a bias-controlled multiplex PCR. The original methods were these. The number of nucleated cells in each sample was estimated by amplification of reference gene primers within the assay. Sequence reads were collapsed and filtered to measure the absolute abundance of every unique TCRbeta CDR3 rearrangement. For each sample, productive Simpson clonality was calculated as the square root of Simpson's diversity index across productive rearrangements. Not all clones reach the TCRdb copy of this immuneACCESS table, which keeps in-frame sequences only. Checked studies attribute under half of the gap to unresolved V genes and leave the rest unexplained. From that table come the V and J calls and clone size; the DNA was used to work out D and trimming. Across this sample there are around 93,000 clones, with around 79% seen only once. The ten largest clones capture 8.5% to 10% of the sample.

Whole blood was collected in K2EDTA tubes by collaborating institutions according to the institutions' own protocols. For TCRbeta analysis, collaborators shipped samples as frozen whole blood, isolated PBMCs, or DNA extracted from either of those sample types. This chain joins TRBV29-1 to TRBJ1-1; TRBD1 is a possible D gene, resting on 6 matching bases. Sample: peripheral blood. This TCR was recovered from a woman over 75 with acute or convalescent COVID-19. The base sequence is TGCAGCGTAACAACAGGGTACACTGAAGCTTTCTTT. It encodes CSVTTGYTEAFF.